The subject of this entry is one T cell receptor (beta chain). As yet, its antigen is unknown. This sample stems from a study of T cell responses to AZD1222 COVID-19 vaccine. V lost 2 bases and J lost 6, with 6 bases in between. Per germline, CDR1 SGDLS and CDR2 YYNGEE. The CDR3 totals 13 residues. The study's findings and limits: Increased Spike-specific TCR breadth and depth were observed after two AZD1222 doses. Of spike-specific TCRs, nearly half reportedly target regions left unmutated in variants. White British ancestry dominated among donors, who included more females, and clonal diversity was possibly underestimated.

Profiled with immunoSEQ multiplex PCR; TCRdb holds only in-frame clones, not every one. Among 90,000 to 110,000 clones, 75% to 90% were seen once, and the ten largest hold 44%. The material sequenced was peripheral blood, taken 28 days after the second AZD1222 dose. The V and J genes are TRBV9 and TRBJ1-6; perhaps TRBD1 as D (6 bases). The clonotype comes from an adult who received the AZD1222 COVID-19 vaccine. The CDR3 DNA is TGTGCCAGCAGCGTGGACAGTAATTCACCCCTCCACTTT. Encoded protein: CASSVDSNSPLHF.